These T cell receptor beta chains were read from a single sample in a study of blood T cell repertoires in COVID-19. Here immunoSEQ multiplex PCR was the method, and the copy in TCRdb shows in-frame clones only, minus some. The sample yields hundreds of thousands of clones, about 83% seen once. Sequenced input: PBMCs or T cells enriched from blood (not recorded which). The source is a woman between 40 and 55 years old who had recovered from COVID-19. Both conserved end residues are part of each CDR3. Each record gives: CDR3 protein, CDR3 DNA, D gene, clone size, J gene, V gene. The D gene is left open where the match is weak. Rows may omit the clone size; those that give it use once, few, many or a size class.

CDR3 protein: CSVGLAGASDEQYF
CDR3 DNA: TGCAGCGTTGGTCTAGCGGGAGCTTCCGACGAGCAGTACTTC
D gene: TRBD2
clone size: NA
J gene: TRBJ2-7
V gene: TRBV29-1

CDR3 protein: CASSYTGQGATQYF
CDR3 DNA: TGTGCCAGCAGTTACACTGGACAGGGGGCTACGCAGTATTTT
D gene: TRBD1
clone size: NA
J gene: TRBJ2-3
V gene: TRBV6-5

CDR3 protein: CASSHDRGGSNQPQHF
CDR3 DNA: TGTGCCAGCTCACACGACAGGGGCGGTAGCAATCAGCCCCAGCATTTT
D gene: TRBD1
clone size: few
J gene: TRBJ1-5
V gene: TRBV18

CDR3 protein: CASSQAPIGEGTEAFF
CDR3 DNA: TGCGCCAGCAGCCAAGCTCCAATCGGGGAAGGGACTGAAGCTTTCTTT
D gene: NA
clone size: NA
J gene: TRBJ1-1
V gene: TRBV4-3

CDR3 protein: CASSLGQEKAFF
CDR3 DNA: TGTGCCAGCAGTCTAGGACAGGAGAAAGCTTTCTTT
D gene: TRBD1
clone size: NA
J gene: TRBJ1-1
V gene: TRBV6-5

CDR3 protein: CASSPDNYEQYF
CDR3 DNA: TGTGCCAGCAGCCCGGACAACTACGAGCAGTACTTC
D gene: NA
clone size: NA
J gene: TRBJ2-7
V gene: TRBV9

CDR3 protein: CASSQDFGLAGKLSYEQYF
CDR3 DNA: TGCGCCAGCAGCCAAGATTTCGGCCTAGCGGGAAAACTCAGCTACGAGCAGTACTTC
D gene: TRBD2
clone size: few
J gene: TRBJ2-7
V gene: TRBV4-3

CDR3 protein: CASSLAGGVNEQFF
CDR3 DNA: TGTGCCAGCAGCTTAGCCGGGGGGGTCAATGAGCAGTTCTTC
D gene: TRBD2
clone size: NA
J gene: TRBJ2-1
V gene: TRBV7-2

CDR3 protein: CASSQDLVGQGNFNQPQHF
CDR3 DNA: TGCGCCAGCAGCCAAGATTTGGTGGGACAGGGGAATTTCAATCAGCCCCAGCATTTT
D gene: TRBD1
clone size: NA
J gene: TRBJ1-5
V gene: TRBV4-3

CDR3 protein: CASATTGSNQPQHF
CDR3 DNA: TGTGCCAGCGCTACGACAGGGTCAAATCAGCCCCAGCATTTT
D gene: TRBD1
clone size: NA
J gene: TRBJ1-5
V gene: TRBV25-1

CDR3 protein: CASSYQSIAGGQAKNIQYF
CDR3 DNA: TGTGCCAGCAGTTACCAATCTATAGCGGGAGGGCAAGCCAAAAACATTCAGTACTTC
D gene: TRBD2
clone size: NA
J gene: TRBJ2-4
V gene: TRBV6-2/TRBV6-3

CDR3 protein: CASSPGTSRSGELFF
CDR3 DNA: TGTGCCAGCAGCCCAGGGACTAGCAGGTCCGGGGAGCTGTTTTTT
D gene: TRBD2
clone size: NA
J gene: TRBJ2-2
V gene: TRBV11-2

CDR3 protein: CASSFLGVSYEQYF
CDR3 DNA: TGTGCCAGCAGCTTCTTAGGAGTGTCCTACGAGCAGTACTTC
D gene: NA
clone size: NA
J gene: TRBJ2-7
V gene: TRBV7-9

CDR3 protein: CASSPGDWEAAQHF
CDR3 DNA: TGTGCCAGCAGCCCCGGGGACTGGGAGGCGGCCCAGCATTTT
D gene: NA
clone size: few
J gene: TRBJ1-5
V gene: TRBV9

CDR3 protein: CASSPTGGARHGYTF
CDR3 DNA: TGTGCCAGCAGTCCGACAGGGGGCGCGCGGCATGGCTACACCTTC
D gene: TRBD1
clone size: NA
J gene: TRBJ1-2
V gene: TRBV28

CDR3 protein: CASSELLSFSGNTIYF
CDR3 DNA: TGTGCCAGCAGCGAACTTCTGTCCTTCTCTGGAAACACCATATATTTT
D gene: NA
clone size: NA
J gene: TRBJ1-3
V gene: TRBV7-2

CDR3 protein: CASSATGVNTEAFF
CDR3 DNA: TGTGCCAGCAGCGCTACAGGGGTGAACACTGAAGCTTTCTTT
D gene: TRBD1
clone size: NA
J gene: TRBJ1-1
V gene: TRBV7-2

CDR3 protein: CASRWTDRNQPQHF
CDR3 DNA: TGTGCCAGCAGGTGGACAGACCGCAATCAGCCCCAGCATTTT
D gene: NA
clone size: NA
J gene: TRBJ1-5
V gene: TRBV28

CDR3 protein: CASARLAGLTLTDTQYF
CDR3 DNA: TGTGCCAGCGCAAGACTAGCGGGACTCACCCTCACAGATACGCAGTATTTT
D gene: TRBD2
clone size: NA
J gene: TRBJ2-3
V gene: TRBV18

CDR3 protein: CAWSTGTGAMNTEAFF
CDR3 DNA: TGTGCCTGGAGCACCGGGACAGGGGCCATGAACACTGAAGCTTTCTTT
D gene: TRBD1
clone size: NA
J gene: TRBJ1-1
V gene: TRBV30

CDR3 protein: CAISKQGRTDTQYF
CDR3 DNA: TGTGCCATCAGTAAGCAGGGCCGCACAGATACGCAGTATTTT
D gene: NA
clone size: NA
J gene: TRBJ2-3
V gene: TRBV10-3

CDR3 protein: CASSVSRGNEQFF
CDR3 DNA: TGTGCCAGCAGCGTATCCCGGGGCAATGAGCAGTTCTTC
D gene: NA
clone size: once
J gene: TRBJ2-1
V gene: TRBV2

CDR3 protein: CASSQPQGGNSPLHF
CDR3 DNA: TGTGCCAGCAGCCAACCACAGGGGGGCAATTCACCCCTCCACTTT
D gene: TRBD1
clone size: few
J gene: TRBJ1-6
V gene: TRBV3-1/TRBV3-2

CDR3 protein: CASSFAGGGNEQFF
CDR3 DNA: TGTGCCAGCAGCTTCGCGGGGGGGGGTAATGAGCAGTTCTTC
D gene: TRBD2
clone size: NA
J gene: TRBJ2-1
V gene: TRBV11-2

CDR3 protein: CASSPQSSGANVLTF
CDR3 DNA: TGTGCCAGCTCACCACAGAGCTCTGGGGCCAACGTCCTGACTTTC
D gene: NA
clone size: NA
J gene: TRBJ2-6
V gene: TRBV18

CDR3 protein: CATSDGLAGDRSSYNEQFF
CDR3 DNA: TGTGCCACCAGTGACGGACTAGCGGGAGACCGAAGCTCCTACAATGAGCAGTTCTTC
D gene: TRBD2
clone size: NA
J gene: TRBJ2-1
V gene: TRBV24-1

CDR3 protein: CASSQGTGLNEQFF
CDR3 DNA: TGTGCCAGCAGCCAAGGGACAGGACTAAATGAGCAGTTCTTC
D gene: TRBD1
clone size: NA
J gene: TRBJ2-1
V gene: TRBV5-4

CDR3 protein: CSASFFREGRGSYNEQFF
CDR3 DNA: TGCAGTGCTAGTTTTTTTCGGGAGGGCCGTGGCTCCTACAATGAGCAGTTCTTC
D gene: TRBD2
clone size: NA
J gene: TRBJ2-1
V gene: TRBV20-1

CDR3 protein: CASSEGNRGRSDEQYF
CDR3 DNA: TGTGCCAGCAGTGAAGGGAACAGGGGGCGGTCCGACGAGCAGTACTTC
D gene: TRBD1
clone size: NA
J gene: TRBJ2-7
V gene: TRBV6-1

CDR3 protein: CASSATGMTGANVLTF
CDR3 DNA: TGTGCCAGCAGCGCAACAGGGATGACTGGGGCCAACGTCCTGACTTTC
D gene: NA
clone size: few
J gene: TRBJ2-6
V gene: TRBV2

CDR3 protein: CASYISGRNYEQYF
CDR3 DNA: TGTGCCAGTTATATTAGCGGGAGAAACTACGAGCAGTACTTC
D gene: TRBD2
clone size: NA
J gene: TRBJ2-7
V gene: TRBV19

CDR3 protein: CASSGTKGNGYTF
CDR3 DNA: TGTGCCAGCAGCGGGACAAAGGGGAATGGCTACACCTTC
D gene: NA
clone size: once
J gene: TRBJ1-2
V gene: TRBV27

CDR3 protein: CASSLTSADTQYF
CDR3 DNA: TGTGCCAGCAGTTTGACTAGTGCAGATACGCAGTATTTT
D gene: NA
clone size: NA
J gene: TRBJ2-3
V gene: TRBV27

CDR3 protein: CASTGGSSTDTQYF
CDR3 DNA: TGTGCCAGCACCGGGGGAAGTAGCACAGATACGCAGTATTTT
D gene: NA
clone size: NA
J gene: TRBJ2-3
V gene: TRBV9

CDR3 protein: CASKRGGAWGEKLFF
CDR3 DNA: TGTGCCAGCAAGCGGGGGGGCGCATGGGGCGAAAAACTGTTTTTT
D gene: NA
clone size: NA
J gene: TRBJ1-4
V gene: TRBV28

CDR3 protein: CASSAGQGTHQPQHF
CDR3 DNA: TGTGCCAGCAGCGCAGGACAGGGTACTCATCAGCCCCAGCATTTT
D gene: TRBD1
clone size: NA
J gene: TRBJ1-5
V gene: TRBV6-5

CDR3 protein: CASSWGGGNEQFF
CDR3 DNA: TGTGCCAGCAGTTGGGGCGGGGGGAATGAGCAGTTCTTC
D gene: TRBD2
clone size: NA
J gene: TRBJ2-1
V gene: TRBV28

CDR3 protein: CASSFSGFNQPQHF
CDR3 DNA: TGTGCCAGCAGTTTCTCAGGGTTTAATCAGCCCCAGCATTTT
D gene: NA
clone size: NA
J gene: TRBJ1-5
V gene: TRBV7-8

CDR3 protein: CASSRRYSNQPQHF
CDR3 DNA: TGTGCCAGCAGTAGGAGATATAGCAATCAGCCCCAGCATTTT
D gene: NA
clone size: NA
J gene: TRBJ1-5
V gene: TRBV2

CDR3 protein: CASSQEYPGTFSGANVLTF
CDR3 DNA: TGTGCCAGCAGCCAAGAGTATCCGGGAACCTTTTCTGGGGCCAACGTCCTGACTTTC
D gene: NA
clone size: NA
J gene: TRBJ2-6
V gene: TRBV4-2

CDR3 protein: CASSLSPSTGRYGYTF
CDR3 DNA: TGTGCCAGCAGTTTATCCCCATCGACAGGGAGGTATGGCTACACCTTC
D gene: TRBD1
clone size: few
J gene: TRBJ1-2
V gene: TRBV28

CDR3 protein: CASSGTEGYTF
CDR3 DNA: TGTGCCAGCAGCGGGACAGAGGGCTACACCTTC
D gene: TRBD1
clone size: NA
J gene: TRBJ1-2
V gene: TRBV12-3/TRBV12-4

CDR3 protein: CATSTGQGGTDTQYF
CDR3 DNA: TGTGCCACCAGCACGGGACAGGGAGGGACAGATACGCAGTATTTT
D gene: TRBD1
clone size: once
J gene: TRBJ2-3
V gene: TRBV15

CDR3 protein: CASSVQGGGYTF
CDR3 DNA: TGTGCCAGCAGCGTACAGGGAGGAGGCTACACCTTC
D gene: NA
clone size: NA
J gene: TRBJ1-2
V gene: TRBV9

CDR3 protein: CASSQTPLAGQETQYF
CDR3 DNA: TGCGCCAGCAGCCAAACCCCACTAGCGGGGCAAGAGACCCAGTACTTC
D gene: TRBD2
clone size: NA
J gene: TRBJ2-5
V gene: TRBV5-1

CDR3 protein: CASSPFAGTNTEAFF
CDR3 DNA: TGTGCCAGCAGTCCCTTTGCGGGAACGAACACTGAAGCTTTCTTT
D gene: NA
clone size: NA
J gene: TRBJ1-1
V gene: TRBV2

CDR3 protein: CASSWTGIGTQYF
CDR3 DNA: TGTGCCAGCAGTTGGACAGGGATAGGGACCCAGTACTTC
D gene: TRBD1
clone size: NA
J gene: TRBJ2-5
V gene: TRBV27

CDR3 protein: CASSHDPTDIQYF
CDR3 DNA: TGTGCCAGCAGCCATGACCCCACAGACATTCAGTACTTC
D gene: NA
clone size: NA
J gene: TRBJ2-4
V gene: TRBV7-3

CDR3 protein: CASSEYGSRTDTQYF
CDR3 DNA: TGTGCCAGCAGTGAATATGGGAGTCGCACAGATACGCAGTATTTT
D gene: NA
clone size: NA
J gene: TRBJ2-3
V gene: TRBV2

CDR3 protein: CASSQAETETYEQYF
CDR3 DNA: TGCGCCAGCAGCCAAGCCGAGACAGAAACCTACGAGCAGTACTTC
D gene: NA
clone size: NA
J gene: TRBJ2-7
V gene: TRBV4-1

CDR3 protein: CASSPRTGSSYEQYF
CDR3 DNA: TGTGCCAGCAGCCCTCGGACAGGCAGCTCCTACGAGCAGTACTTC
D gene: TRBD1
clone size: NA
J gene: TRBJ2-7
V gene: TRBV7-8

CDR3 protein: CAAGTVTYEQYF
CDR3 DNA: TGTGCCGCCGGGACAGTGACCTACGAGCAGTACTTC
D gene: TRBD1
clone size: NA
J gene: TRBJ2-7
V gene: TRBV27